The subject of this entry is one T cell receptor (beta chain). No antigen is known for it. Assay used: immunoSEQ multiplex PCR; TCRdb lists only in-frame clones, some missing. Here the sample spans around 19,000 clones, roughly nine tenths being singletons. Each donor contributed 90,000 to 100,000 T cells on average, unsorted. This CDR3 contains 9 residues. V lost 10 bases to trimming and J lost 5 bases, with 5 bases between them. CDR1 and CDR2 (germline): LNHDA, SQIVND (reference sequence). The data stem from a study of T cells in tuberculosis. Study information: IGRA-negative adolescents, IGRA-positive adolescents with latent tuberculosis and adults with active tuberculosis formed this South African cohort.

General study results and limits: Active tuberculosis patients had shorter CDR3-alpha; the beta difference was nonsignificant.

The sequencing sample was made of PBMCs. This sequence joins TRBV19 and TRBJ1-2, with D hard to call. The sequence was obtained from a donor aged 5-35 years with latent tuberculosis or without tuberculosis infection. As DNA, the CDR3 is TGTGCCACCCCTTATGGCTACACCTTC. Residues: CATPYGYTF.